What follows is one TCR beta chain and its context. The missing conserved phenylalanine or tryptophan at the end of this CDR3 makes a read error likely. The data were obtained in a study of read filtering for tumor transcriptome and immune sequencing. The V end lost 0 bases, the J end lost 2 bases, and 12 bases lay between the germline ends. The CDR3 length is 16 residues. Germline lookup yields CDR1 SGHAT and CDR2 FQNNGV. This library used roughly 400 ng RNA and molecular barcoded adaptors spanning alpha/delta and beta/gamma chains. TCRdb reprocessed the reads with MiXCR, giving one entry per CDR3 protein. There are approximately 61,000 distinct CDR3 sequences in the sample; approximately 19% occur only once, and more than 13% lies in the top ten.

This clonotype was sampled from a donor over 35 with multiple myeloma. V gene TRBV11-2 combines with J gene TRBJ2-3; the D call may be TRBD1 or TRBD2 (6 bases each). Material for sequencing was a population of CD138-negative cells sorted from bone marrow. The CDR3 is CASSLDGRGPTDTQYL. DNA of the CDR3: TGTGCCAGCAGCTTAGATGGTCGGGGGCCCACAGATACGCAGTATCTT.